Shown below are 17 T cell receptor beta chains from a single sample sequenced in a study of CD8+CD57+ T cells in acquired aplastic anemia. CDR3 and TCR beta VDJ profiling relied on a genomic DNA template. TCRdb itself ran the reads through MiXCR, one entry per CDR3 protein. This table holds 35,000 to 40,000 distinct CDR3 sequences, around 80% found once. The sequenced sample was sorted CD4+, CD8+, or CD8+CD57+ T cells (not recorded which) from PBMCs. These receptors were collected from a human donor in good health, serving as a control.

V and J are TRBV15 and TRBJ1-5, with TRBD1 as a possible D gene (5 bases). The germline gives CDR1 LNHNV, CDR2 YYDKDF (reference sequence). The CDR3 contains 16 residues. Trimming took 1 base from V and 6 from J, leaving 16 bases between them. For the CDR3, the DNA is TGTGCCACCAGCAGAGTGGTGGCAGGGATGGGTCAGCCCCAGCATTTT. It specifies CATSRVVAGMGQPQHF.

V and J are TRBV10-1 and TRBJ1-2; 9 nucleotides agree with TRBD1. CDR3 length equals 16 residues. Trimming took 6 bases from V and 4 from J; bases not matched to a gene: 12. The germline CDR1 and CDR2 sequences are WNHNN and SYGVQD (reference sequence). The CDR3 DNA sequence: TGCGCCAGCAGCGGTCCCGGGACAGGGTATGGCTATGGCTACACCTTC. This encodes CASSGPGTGYGYGYTF.

This chain connects TRBV7-6 to TRBJ2-5; the D gene is possibly TRBD1 (5 bases). Germline V gene sequence: CDR1 SGHVS, CDR2 FNYEAQ. The CDR3 runs to 13 residues. The V end was cut by 5 bases, the J end by 2 bases, with 9 bases between. The CDR3 nucleotides are TGTGCCAGCAGCCAGGGATTGCAAGAGACCCAGTACTTC. Translated, it gives CASSQGLQETQYF.

With respect to this clonotype: A junction boundary mismatches the germline segment, possibly from a read error. This sequence joins TRBV20-1 and TRBJ2-1, with TRBD2 identical over 13 bases. The CDR3 has 16 amino acids. Germline V lookup: CDR1 DFQATT, CDR2 SNEGSKA (reference sequence). For the CDR3, the DNA is TGCAGTGCTAGAGAACTAGCGGGGGGGCCCTACAGTGAGCAGTTCTTC. It translates to CSARELAGGPYSEQFF.

With regard to this clonotype: One end of the junction is discordant with germline, which a read error may explain. The rearrangement links TRBV7-9 to TRBJ1-1; D is uncertain. Germline CDR1 SEHNR, CDR2 FQNEAQ (reference sequence). This CDR3 has 14 amino acids. The DNA for the CDR3 is TGTGCCAGCAGCTTAGAGCTGGGGAGCACTGAGGCTTTCTTT. Translated, it gives CASSLELGSTEAFF.

The chain uses TRBV7-3 and TRBJ2-5, with a weak D call TRBD2 (6 bases). V was pared by 2 bases and J by 5 bases, with 15 bases between. CDR3 length: 15 amino acids. CDR1 and CDR2 from the germline V gene are SGHTA and FQGTGA. The CDR3 region has the DNA TGTGCCAGCAGCTTAGCCCTCGGGGGTTGGGAGACCCAGTACTTC. It yields the protein CASSLALGGWETQYF.

The chain couples TRBV6-1 to TRBJ1-1, with unresolved D. The CDR3 sequence is 12 residues long. V dropped 6 bases and J dropped 3 bases, with 8 bases sitting between them. Germline assignment: CDR1 MNHNS and CDR2 SASEGT. The chain's CDR3 is CASSPGDTEAFF. DNA for the CDR3: TGTGCCAGCAGCCCCGGAGACACTGAAGCTTTCTTT.

This chain uses TRBV29-1 with TRBJ2-3; tentative D call: TRBD1 (5 bases). The CDR3 is 15 residues long. CDR1 and CDR2 from the germline V gene are SQVTM and ANQGSEA. Trimming cost V 6 bases and J 4 bases, with 20 bases left between them. The CDR3 coding sequence is TGCAGCGTGGTCCGTCTAGGGGCTGGGGCAGATACGCAGTATTTT. Translating it yields CSVVRLGAGADTQYF.

The chain couples TRBV6-2 or TRBV6-3 to TRBJ1-5, with D unclear. Germline lookup yields CDR1 MNHEY and CDR2 SVGEGT. V lost 4 bases and J 0 bases, leaving 7 bases between the germline ends. CDR3 length equals 14 residues. The CDR3 region has the DNA TGTGCCAGCAGTTCCCAGGATAGCAATCAGCCCCAGCATTTT. It translates to CASSSQDSNQPQHF.

The chain recombines TRBV15 with TRBJ1-5; the D is unclear. The germline CDR1 and CDR2 sequences are LNHNV and YYDKDF (reference sequence). There are 15 residues in the CDR3. V lost 0 bases to trimming and J lost 6 bases, with 12 bases between them. CDR3 sequence: CATSRDGTAGQPQHF. Written as DNA, the CDR3 is TGTGCCACCAGCAGAGATGGAACAGCGGGTCAGCCCCAGCATTTT.

This clonotype came up once. The chain combines TRBV29-1 with TRBJ2-7; 9 nucleotides match TRBD1. The CDR3 sequence is 14 residues long. The V and J ends lost 6 bases and 2 bases, in that order; junction bases with no gene match: 8. Germline loops: CDR1 SQVTM, CDR2 ANQGSEA. CDR3 coding DNA: TGCAGCGTGGCCCGGACAGGGGCCGCCTACGAGCAGTACTTC. Its protein is CSVARTGAAYEQYF.

There are a few counts of this clonotype. V gene TRBV19 combines with J gene TRBJ2-7; 7 nucleotides match TRBD1. Germline V gives CDR1 LNHDA, CDR2 SQIVND (reference sequence). The CDR3 extends over 14 amino acids. V lost 6 bases, J lost 6 bases, and 11 bases stayed unmatched. The CDR3 region has the DNA TGTGCCAGTAGCCCCCGCCTCGCAGGGGGCGAGCAGTACTTC. As protein: CASSPRLAGGEQYF.

V gene TRBV2 combines with J gene TRBJ2-1, with D tentatively TRBD2 (5 bases). This CDR3 spans 16 amino acids. CDR1 SNHLY and CDR2 FYNNEI come from the germline V gene. V lost 5 bases and J 4 bases, leaving 18 bases between the germline ends. CDR3 DNA sequence: TGTGCCAGCAGTCGGGTTTCAGGAGGCCTTTACAATGAGCAGTTCTTC. It encodes CASSRVSGGLYNEQFF.

In regard to this clonotype: Relative to the germline gene, one junction end is altered; a read error may explain this. The rearrangement links TRBV10-3 to TRBJ2-1, with 9 positions matching TRBD1. CDR3 length equals 15 residues. Germline V gene data show CDR1 as ENHRY and CDR2 as SYGVKD. CDR3 sequence reads: CASSEGQGLYNEQFF. The CDR3 DNA follows: TGTGCCAGCAGTGAGGGACAGGGTCTCTACAATGAGCAGTTCTTC.

The chain couples TRBV19 to TRBJ1-2; no firm D call. This CDR3 is 14 amino acids long. Germline V lookup: CDR1 LNHDA, CDR2 SQIVND (reference sequence). Deletions cut 4 bases from V and 3 bases from J, with 12 bases between. CDR3 nucleotide sequence: TGTGCCAGTAGTAACGGCCCAGGCTACTATGGCTACACCTTC. Protein sequence: CASSNGPGYYGYTF.

The chain combines TRBV11-1 with TRBJ2-7; 12 nucleotides line up with TRBD1. Germline-derived CDR1 and CDR2 are SGHAT and FQDESV (reference sequence). Unmatched junction bases numbered 7, after V lost 4 bases and J lost 3 bases. The CDR3 has 16 residues. CDR3 bases: TGTGCCAGCAGCTCCTCCCGGGACAGGGGGCTCTACGAGCAGTACTTC. Translated: CASSSSRDRGLYEQYF. The variable domain in full, completed from reference TRBV11-1 and TRBJ2-7, reads EAEVAQSPRYKITEKSQAVAFWCDPISGHATLYWYRQILGQGPELLVQFQDESVVDDSQLPKDRFSAERLKGVDSTLKIQPAELGDSAMYLCASSSSRDRGLYEQYFGPGTRLTVT.

V gene TRBV29-1 combines with J gene TRBJ2-1; TRBD1 is a possible D gene (5 bases). Trimming pared 8 bases from V and 7 bases from J, leaving 18 bases between. Germline V gene lookup returns CDR1 SQVTM and CDR2 ANQGSEA. The CDR3 is made up of 13 amino acids. The CDR3 sequence: CSTHETVGNEQFF. The CDR3 DNA reads as TGCAGCACTCATGAGACAGTTGGGAATGAGCAGTTCTTC.